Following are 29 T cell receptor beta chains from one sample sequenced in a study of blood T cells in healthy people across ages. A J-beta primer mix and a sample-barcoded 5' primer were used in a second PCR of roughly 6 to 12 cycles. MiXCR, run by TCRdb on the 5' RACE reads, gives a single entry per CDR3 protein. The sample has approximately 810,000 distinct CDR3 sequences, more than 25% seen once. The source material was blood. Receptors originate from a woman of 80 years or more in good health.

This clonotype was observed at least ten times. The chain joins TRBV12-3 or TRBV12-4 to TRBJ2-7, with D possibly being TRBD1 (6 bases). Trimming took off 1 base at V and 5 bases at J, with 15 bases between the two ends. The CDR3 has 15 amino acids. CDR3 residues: CASSLGWSRDNEQYF. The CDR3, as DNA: TGTGCCAGCAGTTTAGGTTGGTCGAGGGACAACGAGCAGTACTTC.

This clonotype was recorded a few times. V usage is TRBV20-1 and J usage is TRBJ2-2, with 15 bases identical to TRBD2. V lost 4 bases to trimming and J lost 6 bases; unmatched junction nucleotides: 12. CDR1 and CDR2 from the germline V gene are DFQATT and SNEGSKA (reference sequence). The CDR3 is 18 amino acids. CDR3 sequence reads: CSAKNPGLAGGGSGELFF. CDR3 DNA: TGCAGTGCTAAGAACCCGGGACTAGCGGGGGGAGGGTCCGGGGAGCTGTTTTTT.

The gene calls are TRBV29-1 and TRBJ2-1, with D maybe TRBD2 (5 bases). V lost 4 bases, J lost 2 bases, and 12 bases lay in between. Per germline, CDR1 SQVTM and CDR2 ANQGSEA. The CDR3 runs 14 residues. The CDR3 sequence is CSVGRRVTYNEQFF. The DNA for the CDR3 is TGCAGCGTTGGTCGGCGGGTAACCTACAATGAGCAGTTCTTC.

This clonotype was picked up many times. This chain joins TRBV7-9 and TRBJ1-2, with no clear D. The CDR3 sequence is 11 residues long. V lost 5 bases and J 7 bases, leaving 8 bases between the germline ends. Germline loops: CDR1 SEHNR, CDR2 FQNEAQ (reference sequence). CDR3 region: CASSPPGGYTF. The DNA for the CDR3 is TGTGCCAGCAGCCCCCCGGGTGGCTACACCTTC.

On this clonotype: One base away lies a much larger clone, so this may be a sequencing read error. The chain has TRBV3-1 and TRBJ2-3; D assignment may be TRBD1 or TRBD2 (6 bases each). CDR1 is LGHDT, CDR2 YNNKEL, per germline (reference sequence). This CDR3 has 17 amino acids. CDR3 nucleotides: TGTGCCAGCAGCCAAAGGACGGGGGCTGTTAGCACAGATACGCCGTATTTT. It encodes CASSQRTGAVSTDTPYF.

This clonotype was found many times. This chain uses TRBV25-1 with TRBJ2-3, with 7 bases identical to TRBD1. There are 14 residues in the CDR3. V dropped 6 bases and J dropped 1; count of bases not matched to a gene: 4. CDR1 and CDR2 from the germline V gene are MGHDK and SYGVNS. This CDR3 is CASRTGVGTDTQYF. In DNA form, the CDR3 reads TGTGCCAGCAGAACAGGGGTGGGCACAGATACGCAGTATTTT. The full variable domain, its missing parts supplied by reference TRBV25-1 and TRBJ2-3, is EADIYQTPRYLVIGTGKKITLECSQTMGHDKMYWYQQDPGMELHLIHYSYGVNSTEKGDLSSESTVSRIRTEHFPLTLESARPSHTSQYLCASRTGVGTDTQYFGPGTRLTVL.

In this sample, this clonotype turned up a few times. CDR3: CASRGGVNTGELFF. CDR3 in DNA: TGCGCCAGCAGAGGCGGGGTGAACACCGGGGAGCTGTTTTTT. V gene TRBV5-1 combines with J gene TRBJ2-2; the D gene is possibly TRBD2 (6 bases). There are 14 residues in the CDR3. Per germline, CDR1 SGHRS and CDR2 YFSETQ. The germline V and J ends were trimmed by 5 bases and 1 base, with 9 bases remaining between them.

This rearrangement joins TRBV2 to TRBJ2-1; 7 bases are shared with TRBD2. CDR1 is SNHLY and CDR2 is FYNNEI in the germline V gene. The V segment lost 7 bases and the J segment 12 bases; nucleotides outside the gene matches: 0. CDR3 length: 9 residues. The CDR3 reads CASTGGQFF. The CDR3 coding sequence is TGTGCCAGCACGGGGGGGCAGTTCTTC.

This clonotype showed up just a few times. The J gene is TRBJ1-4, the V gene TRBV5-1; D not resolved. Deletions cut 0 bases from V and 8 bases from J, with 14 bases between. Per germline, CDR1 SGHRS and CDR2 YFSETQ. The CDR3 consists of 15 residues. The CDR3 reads CASSLGGYQREKLFF. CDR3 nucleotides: TGCGCCAGCAGCTTGGGCGGGTATCAGCGGGAAAAACTGTTTTTT.

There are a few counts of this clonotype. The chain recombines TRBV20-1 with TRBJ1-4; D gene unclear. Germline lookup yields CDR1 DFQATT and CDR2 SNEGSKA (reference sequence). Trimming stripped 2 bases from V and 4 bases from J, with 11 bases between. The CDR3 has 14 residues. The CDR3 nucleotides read TGCAGTGCTAGACCCCGGGCTTTTAATGAAAAACTGTTTTTT. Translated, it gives CSARPRAFNEKLFF.

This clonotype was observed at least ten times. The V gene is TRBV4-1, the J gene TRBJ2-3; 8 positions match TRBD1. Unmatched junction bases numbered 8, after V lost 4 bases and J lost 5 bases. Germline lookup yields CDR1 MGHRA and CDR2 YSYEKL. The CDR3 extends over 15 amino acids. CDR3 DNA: TGCGCCAGCAGCCCGAACCCTGACAGGGGAGATACGCAGTATTTT. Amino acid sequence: CASSPNPDRGDTQYF.

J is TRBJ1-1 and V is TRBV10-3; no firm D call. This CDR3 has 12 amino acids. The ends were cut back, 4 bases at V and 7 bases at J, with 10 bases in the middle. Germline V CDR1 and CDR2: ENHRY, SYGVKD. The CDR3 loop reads CAISGEAFEAFF. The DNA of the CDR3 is TGTGCCATCAGTGGGGAGGCATTTGAAGCTTTCTTT.

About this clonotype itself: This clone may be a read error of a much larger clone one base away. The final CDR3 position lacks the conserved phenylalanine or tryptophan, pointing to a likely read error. CDR3 in DNA: TGTGCCAGCAGCTCCGACAGGGTATATGAGACCCAGTACGTC. Residues: CASSSDRVYETQYV. The chain carries TRBV11-2 and TRBJ2-5, with 7 bases lining up with TRBD1. The V gene's germline CDR1 is SGHAT and CDR2 FQNNGV. The CDR3 covers 14 residues. The ends lost 4 bases at V and 5 bases at J; junction bases unmatched: 7.

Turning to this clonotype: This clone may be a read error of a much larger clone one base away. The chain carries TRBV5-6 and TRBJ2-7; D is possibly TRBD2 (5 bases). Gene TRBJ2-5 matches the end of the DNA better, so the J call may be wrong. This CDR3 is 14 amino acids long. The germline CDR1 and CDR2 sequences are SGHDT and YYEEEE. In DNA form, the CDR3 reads TGTGCCAGCAGCGAAAGAGACGGGAAAGAGACCCAGTACTTC. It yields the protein CASSERDGKETQYF.

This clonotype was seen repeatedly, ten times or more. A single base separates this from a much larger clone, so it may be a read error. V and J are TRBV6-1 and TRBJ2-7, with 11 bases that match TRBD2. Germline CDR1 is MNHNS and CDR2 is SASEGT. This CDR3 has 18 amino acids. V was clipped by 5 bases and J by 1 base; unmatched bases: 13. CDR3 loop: CASSRTSGCLGVSYEQYF. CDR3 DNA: TGTGCCAGCAGTCGGACTAGCGGGTGCCTCGGGGTGTCCTACGAGCAGTACTTC.

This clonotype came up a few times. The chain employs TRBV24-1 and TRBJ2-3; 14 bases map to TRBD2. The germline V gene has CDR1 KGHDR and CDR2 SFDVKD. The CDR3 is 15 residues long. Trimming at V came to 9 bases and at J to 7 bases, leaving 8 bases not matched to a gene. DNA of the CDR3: TGTGCCACCTCCTCGACTAGCGGGGGGGCATATACGCAGTATTTT. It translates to CATSSTSGGAYTQYF.

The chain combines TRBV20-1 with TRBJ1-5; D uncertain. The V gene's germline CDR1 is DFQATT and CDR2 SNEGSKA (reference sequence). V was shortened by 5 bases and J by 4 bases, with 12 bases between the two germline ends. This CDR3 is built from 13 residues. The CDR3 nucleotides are TGCAGTGCTCTCGGACTGAGAAATCAGCCCCAGCATTTT. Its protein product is CSALGLRNQPQHF.

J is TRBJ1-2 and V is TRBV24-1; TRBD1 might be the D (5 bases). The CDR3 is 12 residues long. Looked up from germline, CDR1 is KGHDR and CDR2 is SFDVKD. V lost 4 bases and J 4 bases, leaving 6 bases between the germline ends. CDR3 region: CATSDGTYGYTF. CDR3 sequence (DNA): TGTGCCACCAGTGACGGGACCTATGGCTACACCTTC.

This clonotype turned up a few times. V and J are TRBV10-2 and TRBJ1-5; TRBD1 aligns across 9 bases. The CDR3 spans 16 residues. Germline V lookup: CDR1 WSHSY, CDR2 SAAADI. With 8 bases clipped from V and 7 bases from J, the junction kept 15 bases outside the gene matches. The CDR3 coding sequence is TGCGCCAGCCTTGGGGGGGGACAGGGCGAAATCCAGCCCCAGCATTTT. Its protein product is CASLGGGQGEIQPQHF.

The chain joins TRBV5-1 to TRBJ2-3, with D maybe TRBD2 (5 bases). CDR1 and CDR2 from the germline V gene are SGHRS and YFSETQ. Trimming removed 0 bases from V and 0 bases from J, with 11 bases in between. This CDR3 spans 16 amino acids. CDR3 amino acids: CASSLGMGVSTDTQYF. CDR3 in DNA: TGCGCCAGCAGCTTGGGTATGGGAGTTAGCACAGATACGCAGTATTTT.

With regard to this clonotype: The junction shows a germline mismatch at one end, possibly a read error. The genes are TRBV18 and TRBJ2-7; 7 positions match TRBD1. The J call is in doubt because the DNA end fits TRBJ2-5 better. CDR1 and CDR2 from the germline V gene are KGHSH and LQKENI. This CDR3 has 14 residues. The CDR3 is CASSHRGLQGTQYF. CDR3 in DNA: TGTGCCAGCTCCCACAGGGGTTTACAAGGGACCCAGTACTTC.

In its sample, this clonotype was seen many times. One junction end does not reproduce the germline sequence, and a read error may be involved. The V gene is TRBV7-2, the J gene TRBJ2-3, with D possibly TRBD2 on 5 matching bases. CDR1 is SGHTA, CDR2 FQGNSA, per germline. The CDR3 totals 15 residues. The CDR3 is CANSSHLTRPDTQYF. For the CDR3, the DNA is TGTGCCAACAGCTCCCACCTTACTAGGCCGGATACGCAGTATTTT. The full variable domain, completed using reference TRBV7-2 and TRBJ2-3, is GAGVSQSPSNKVTEKGKDVELRCDPISGHTALYWYRQSLGQGLEFLIYFQGNSAPDKSGLPSDRFSAERTGGSVSTLTIQRTQQEDSAVYLCANSSHLTRPDTQYFGPGTRLTVL.

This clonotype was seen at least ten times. CDR3: CASSLKADETQYF. The DNA for the CDR3 is TGTGCCAGCAGCTTAAAGGCGGACGAGACCCAGTACTTC. The chain links TRBV7-2 to TRBJ2-5; D is undetermined. Per germline, CDR1 SGHTA and CDR2 FQGNSA. Trimming stripped 2 bases from V and 5 bases from J, with 9 bases between. This CDR3 comprises 13 residues.

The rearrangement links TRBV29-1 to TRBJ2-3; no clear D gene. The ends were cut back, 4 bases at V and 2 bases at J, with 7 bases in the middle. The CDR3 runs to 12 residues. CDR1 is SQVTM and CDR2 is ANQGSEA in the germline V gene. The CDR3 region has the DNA TGCAGCGTTGCCGGATACACAGATACGCAGTATTTT. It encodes CSVAGYTDTQYF.

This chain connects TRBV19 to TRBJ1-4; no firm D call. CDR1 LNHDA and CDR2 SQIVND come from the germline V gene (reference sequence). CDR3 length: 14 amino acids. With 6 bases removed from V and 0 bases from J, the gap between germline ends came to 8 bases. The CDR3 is CASSTFATNEKLFF. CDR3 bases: TGTGCCAGTAGCACATTTGCAACTAATGAAAAACTGTTTTTT.

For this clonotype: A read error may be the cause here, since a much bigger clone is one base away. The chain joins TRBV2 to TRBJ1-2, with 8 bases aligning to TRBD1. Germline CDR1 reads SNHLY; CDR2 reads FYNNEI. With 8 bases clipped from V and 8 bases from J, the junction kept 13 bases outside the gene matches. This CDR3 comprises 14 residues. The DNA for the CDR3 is TGTGCCAGCCACCAGGGGGCAGGGATGGTCGGCTACACCTTC. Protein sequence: CASHQGAGMVGYTF.

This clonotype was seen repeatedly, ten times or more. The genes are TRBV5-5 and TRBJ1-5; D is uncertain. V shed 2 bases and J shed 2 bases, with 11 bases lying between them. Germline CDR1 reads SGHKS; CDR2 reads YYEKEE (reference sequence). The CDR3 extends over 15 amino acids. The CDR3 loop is CASSFEGLRNQPQHF. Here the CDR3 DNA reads TGTGCCAGCAGCTTTGAGGGCTTGCGCAATCAGCCCCAGCATTTT.

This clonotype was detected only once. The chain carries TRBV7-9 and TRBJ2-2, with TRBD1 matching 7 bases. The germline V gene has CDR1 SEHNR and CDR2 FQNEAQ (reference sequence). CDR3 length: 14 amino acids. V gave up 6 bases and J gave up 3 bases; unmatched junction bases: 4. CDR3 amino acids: CASSRDSYTGELFF. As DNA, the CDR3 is TGTGCCAGCAGTCGGGACAGCTACACCGGGGAGCTGTTTTTT.

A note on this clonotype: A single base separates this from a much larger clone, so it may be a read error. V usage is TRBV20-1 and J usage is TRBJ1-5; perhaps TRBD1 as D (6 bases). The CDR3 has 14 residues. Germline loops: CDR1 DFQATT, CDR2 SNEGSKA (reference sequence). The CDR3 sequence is CSARDQTGNQPRHF. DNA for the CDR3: TGCAGTGCTAGAGATCAGACAGGCAATCAGCCCCGGCATTTT.